The rows below give T cell receptor beta chains drawn from one sample of a study of blood T cell repertoires in COVID-19. Only in-frame clones appear in the TCRdb table, and some are missing; sequencing was by immunoSEQ multiplex PCR. Here the sample spans around 250,000 clones, roughly 83% being singletons. Material for sequencing was peripheral blood. Receptors originate from a man in his sixties who had recovered from COVID-19. Each CDR3 is given with its conserved first and last residue. Fields, in order: V gene, clone size, D gene, J gene, CDR3 DNA, CDR3 protein. A D gene is named only where the DNA matches it firmly. Only some rows state a clone size, as once, few, many or a class for expanded clones.

TRBV28,-,-,TRBJ1-2,TGTGCCAGCAGTTTATCAGGCAGGGGTGGCATCTATGGCTACACCTTC,CASSLSGRGGIYGYTF
TRBV12-5,once,-,TRBJ2-3,TGTGCTAGTGGGACCCAAGACAGACACAGCACAGATACGCAGTATTTT,CASGTQDRHSTDTQYF
TRBV28,few,-,TRBJ1-1,TGTGCCAGCAGTTTACGGGTCCGGCCTTCGAACACTGAAGCTTTCTTT,CASSLRVRPSNTEAFF
TRBV5-4,-,-,TRBJ2-5,TGTGCCAGCAGCCTGGGTGGGGGCGGCGAGACCCAGTACTTC,CASSLGGGGETQYF
TRBV12-3/TRBV12-4,-,-,TRBJ2-7,TGTGCCAGCAGTTTCAATACGGGGTACGAGCAGTACTTC,CASSFNTGYEQYF
TRBV7-8,-,TRBD1,TRBJ2-6,TGTGCCAGCAGCTTCAAATACTACAGGGGGGCCGGGGCCAACGTCCTGACTTTC,CASSFKYYRGAGANVLTF
TRBV5-4,-,TRBD1,TRBJ1-3,TGTGCCAGCAGCCCAACAACAGGGGGCAGGGGAAACACCATATATTTT,CASSPTTGGRGNTIYF
TRBV2,-,-,TRBJ1-1,TGTGCCAGCAGTGAAGCGCTTCGAGGACAGACGAACACTGAAGCTTTCTTT,CASSEALRGQTNTEAFF
TRBV2,few,TRBD2,TRBJ2-7,TGTGCCACCACTGGTGGGGGGGTCACCTACGAGCAGTACTTC,CATTGGGVTYEQYF
TRBV27,-,-,TRBJ2-2,TGTGCCAGCGGAAGGGGCAGGGGGAACACCGGGGAGCTGTTTTTT,CASGRGRGNTGELFF
TRBV30,-,TRBD2,TRBJ2-7,TGTGCCTGGATACTGTGGGGGGGAGGGTGGAGATCCGAGCAGTACTTC,CAWILWGGGWRSEQYF
TRBV2,-,TRBD1,TRBJ1-6,TGTGCCAGCAGTGCCCGACAGGGACAAAATTCACCCCTCCACTTT,CASSARQGQNSPLHF
TRBV28,-,-,TRBJ1-5,TGTGCCAGCAGTCTAGCCCCGGGTTTTCAGCCCCAGCATTTT,CASSLAPGFQPQHF
TRBV10-3,-,-,TRBJ1-1,TGTGCCATCAGTGACCGCGGGCGGAACACTGAAGCTTTCTTT,CAISDRGRNTEAFF
TRBV19,-,TRBD2,TRBJ2-1,TGTGCCAGTAGTGGCGCGGGACTAGCGGGGGGGCGTGAGCAGTTCTTC,CASSGAGLAGGREQFF
TRBV3-1/TRBV3-2,-,TRBD2,TRBJ2-5,TGTGCCAGCAGCCAAGACCCTAGCGGCCTAGAGACCCAGTACTTC,CASSQDPSGLETQYF
TRBV5-1,-,TRBD1,TRBJ2-7,TGCGCCAGCAGCCAGGGACAGGGGGCATTCGAGCAGTACTTC,CASSQGQGAFEQYF
TRBV20-1,-,-,TRBJ1-5,TGCAGTGCTAGTGTACAGGGTGATCAGCCCCAGCATTTT,CSASVQGDQPQHF
TRBV4-2,-,TRBD1,TRBJ1-2,TGTGCCAGCAGCCAAGATAGGGACAGGGAATATGGCTACACCTTC,CASSQDRDREYGYTF
TRBV19,once,-,TRBJ2-2,TGTGCCAGTAGTACTCTCCTGACAAACACCGGGGAGCTGTTTTTT,CASSTLLTNTGELFF
TRBV4-1,-,TRBD2,TRBJ2-1,TGCGCCAGCAGCCTGGGACTAGCGTTCACTTCCAATGAGCAGTTCTTC,CASSLGLAFTSNEQFF
TRBV5-1,-,TRBD1,TRBJ1-1,TGCGCCAGCAGCCGCACAGGGGGCGCGGGCACTGAAGCTTTCTTT,CASSRTGGAGTEAFF
TRBV5-1,few,-,TRBJ2-5,TGCGCCAGCAGCTTAACTAGGATCACGGGAGAGACCCAGTACTTC,CASSLTRITGETQYF
TRBV18,-,TRBD1,TRBJ2-7,TGTGCCAGCTCACCAAGGCAGGGGGTAAACGAGCAGTACTTC,CASSPRQGVNEQYF
TRBV9,-,TRBD1,TRBJ1-6,TGTGCCAGCAACCGCGGCCCGGGGACAGCCAATTCACCCCTCCACTTT,CASNRGPGTANSPLHF
TRBV5-4,-,-,TRBJ1-1,TGTGCCAGCAGCCCCCCGACAGGCCCGTACACTGAAGCTTTCTTT,CASSPPTGPYTEAFF
TRBV7-8,-,TRBD1,TRBJ2-7,TGTGCCAGCAGCCCCCCTGGGACAGGGGGACGCGAGCAGTACTTC,CASSPPGTGGREQYF
TRBV9,-,TRBD1,TRBJ2-5,TGTGCCAGCAGCGCGACAGGGAAAGAGACCCAGTACTTC,CASSATGKETQYF
TRBV7-2,-,TRBD2,TRBJ2-5,TGTGCCAGCAGCCGAGGACTAGCGGAGACCCAGTACTTC,CASSRGLAETQYF
TRBV7-8,-,-,TRBJ2-2,TGTGCCAGCAGCTTAGCGGGAGTGGGAACCGGGGAGCTGTTTTTT,CASSLAGVGTGELFF
TRBV7-9,-,-,TRBJ2-3,TGTGCCAGCAGCTTAGGGGGAGCGCAAGATACGCAGTATTTT,CASSLGGAQDTQYF
TRBV2,-,TRBD2,TRBJ2-3,TGTGCCAGCAGTGGGCGGGGGGGCACAGATACGCAGTATTTT,CASSGRGGTDTQYF
TRBV19,few,-,TRBJ1-5,TGTGCCAGTAGTATCGCGGATAGCAATCAGCCCCAGCATTTT,CASSIADSNQPQHF
TRBV28,-,TRBD1,TRBJ2-1,TGTGCCAGTATAGAACAGGGGGCCTCAAATGAGCAGTTCTTC,CASIEQGASNEQFF
TRBV9,-,TRBD2,TRBJ2-1,TGTGCCAGCAGCCCCACGGGGACTAGCTCCTACAATGAGCAGTTCTTC,CASSPTGTSSYNEQFF
TRBV20-1,few,-,TRBJ2-2,TGCAGTGCTAGTTCCACCGGGAGATCGAACACCGGGGAGCTGTTTTTT,CSASSTGRSNTGELFF
TRBV6-6,-,-,TRBJ1-4,TGTGCCAGCAGTTACGGGCAGGGGAGTGAAAAACTGTTTTTT,CASSYGQGSEKLFF
TRBV7-2,-,-,TRBJ2-5,TGTGCCAGCAGCTTTGGGCGGGGTGGGGAGACCCAGTACTTC,CASSFGRGGETQYF
TRBV10-3,-,TRBD1,TRBJ1-2,TGTGCCATCATGGGGACAGCTAGCTATGGCTACACCTTC,CAIMGTASYGYTF
TRBV10-2,once,-,TRBJ2-7,TGCGCCAGCCAACAGCAGAGCTCCTACGAGCAGTACTTC,CASQQQSSYEQYF
TRBV10-3,few,TRBD2,TRBJ2-7,TGTGCCATCAGTGAGTCGTCGCGGGGGGGCCCAGGAGAGCAGTACTTC,CAISESSRGGPGEQYF
TRBV6-5,-,-,TRBJ1-2,TGTGCCAGCAGTTACGGAGGGAGCTATGGCTACACCTTC,CASSYGGSYGYTF
TRBV24-1,-,-,TRBJ2-6,TGTGCCACCAGTGCTGGAGACTCTGGGGCCAACGTCCTGACTTTC,CATSAGDSGANVLTF
TRBV18,-,-,TRBJ2-2,TGTGCCAGCTCACCATTAGATCAAAACACCGGGGAGCTGTTTTTT,CASSPLDQNTGELFF
TRBV7-9,-,TRBD1,TRBJ2-7,TGTGCCAGCAGTTCGAAAGAAACAGGGGCGGAGCAGTACTTC,CASSSKETGAEQYF
TRBV5-1,-,-,TRBJ1-2,TGCGCCAGCAGCCCAGCAGATTGGGGGAGGCATGGCTACACCTTC,CASSPADWGRHGYTF
TRBV25-1,-,TRBD1,TRBJ1-2,TGTGCCAGCAGTAGGGGGCAGCGCTATGGCTACACCTTC,CASSRGQRYGYTF
TRBV7-2,-,-,TRBJ1-5,TGTGCCAGCAGCCCCCCCGGGACACGGAATCAGCCCCAGCATTTT,CASSPPGTRNQPQHF
TRBV2,-,TRBD2,TRBJ2-3,TGTGCCAGCAGTGAGTTGTTAGCGGGAGGGCCGACTGCGGATACGCAGTATTTT,CASSELLAGGPTADTQYF
TRBV24-1,-,TRBD2,TRBJ2-3,TGTGCCACCAGAAGAGCGGGGGGCACAGATACGCAGTATTTT,CATRRAGGTDTQYF
TRBV27,-,TRBD1,TRBJ1-1,TGTGCCAGCAGCCGGACAGGCCCGAACACTGAAGCTTTCTTT,CASSRTGPNTEAFF
TRBV11-2,-,-,TRBJ2-2,TGTGCCAGCAGCCCCCTTTCTGGGGCGGCGATCGGGGAGCTGTTTTTT,CASSPLSGAAIGELFF
TRBV3-1/TRBV3-2,-,-,TRBJ1-1,TGTGCCAGCAGCCAAGCCTCACAGTTGAACACTGAAGCTTTCTTT,CASSQASQLNTEAFF